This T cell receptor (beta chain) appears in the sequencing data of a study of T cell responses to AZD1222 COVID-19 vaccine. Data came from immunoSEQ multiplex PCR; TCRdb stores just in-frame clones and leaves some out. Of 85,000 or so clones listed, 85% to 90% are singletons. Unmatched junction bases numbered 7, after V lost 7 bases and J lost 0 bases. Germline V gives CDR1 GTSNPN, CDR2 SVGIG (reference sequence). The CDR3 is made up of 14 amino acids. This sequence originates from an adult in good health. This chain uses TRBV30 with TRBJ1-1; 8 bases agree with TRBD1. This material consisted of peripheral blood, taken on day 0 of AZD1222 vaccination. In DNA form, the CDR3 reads TGTGCCTCCGACAGGGGTTACATGAACACTGAAGCTTTCTTT. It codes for CASDRGYMNTEAFF.